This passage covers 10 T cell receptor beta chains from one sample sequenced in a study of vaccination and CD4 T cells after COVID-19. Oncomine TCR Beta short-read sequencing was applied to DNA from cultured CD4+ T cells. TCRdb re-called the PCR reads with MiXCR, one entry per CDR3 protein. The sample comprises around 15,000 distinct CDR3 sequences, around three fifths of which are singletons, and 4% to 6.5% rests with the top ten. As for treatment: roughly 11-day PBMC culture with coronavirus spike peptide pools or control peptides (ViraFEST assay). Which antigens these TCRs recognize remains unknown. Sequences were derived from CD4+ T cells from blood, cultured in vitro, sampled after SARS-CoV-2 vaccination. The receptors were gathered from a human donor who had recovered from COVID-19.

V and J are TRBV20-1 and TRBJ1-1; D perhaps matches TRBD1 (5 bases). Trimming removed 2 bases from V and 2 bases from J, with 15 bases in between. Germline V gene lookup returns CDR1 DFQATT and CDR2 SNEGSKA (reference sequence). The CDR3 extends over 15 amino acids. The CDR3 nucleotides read TGCAGTGCTAGACCTCGAACAGGTACCAACACTGAAGCTTTCTTT. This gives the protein CSARPRTGTNTEAFF.

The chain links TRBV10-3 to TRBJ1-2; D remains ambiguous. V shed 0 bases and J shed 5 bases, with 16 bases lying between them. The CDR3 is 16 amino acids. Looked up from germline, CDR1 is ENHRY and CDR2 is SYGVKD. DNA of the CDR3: TGTGCCATCAGTGAGTCTCGTTTGGTACCTGGGTATGGCTACACCTTC. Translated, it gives CAISESRLVPGYGYTF.

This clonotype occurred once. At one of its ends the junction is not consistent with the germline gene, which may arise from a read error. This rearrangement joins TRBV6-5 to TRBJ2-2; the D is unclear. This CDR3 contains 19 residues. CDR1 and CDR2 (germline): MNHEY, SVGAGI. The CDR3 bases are TGTACCAGCAGTTACTCGATGGATCCCGCTCTTACCAACACCGGGGAGCTGTTTTTT. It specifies CTSSYSMDPALTNTGELFF.

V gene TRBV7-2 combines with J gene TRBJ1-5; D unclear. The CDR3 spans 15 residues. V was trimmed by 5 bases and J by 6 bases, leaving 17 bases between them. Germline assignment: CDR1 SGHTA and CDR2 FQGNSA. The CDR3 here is CASSRIPGAPQPQHF. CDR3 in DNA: TGTGCCAGCAGCCGCATCCCAGGAGCGCCTCAGCCCCAGCATTTT.

CDR3 in DNA: TGTGCCAGCAGGCGCCGGGGCGACACAGATACGCAGTATTTT. Encoded protein: CASRRRGDTDTQYF. V gene TRBV12-3 or TRBV12-4 combines with J gene TRBJ2-3, with D perhaps assigned TRBD1 or TRBD2 (5 bases each). This CDR3 comprises 14 residues. Trimming took off 6 bases at V and 2 bases at J, with 12 bases between the two ends.

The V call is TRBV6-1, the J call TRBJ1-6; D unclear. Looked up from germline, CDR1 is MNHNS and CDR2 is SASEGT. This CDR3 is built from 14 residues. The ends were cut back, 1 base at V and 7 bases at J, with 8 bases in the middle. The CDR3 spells CASSEVWRNSPLHF. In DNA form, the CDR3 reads TGTGCCAGCAGTGAAGTCTGGAGGAATTCACCCCTCCACTTT.

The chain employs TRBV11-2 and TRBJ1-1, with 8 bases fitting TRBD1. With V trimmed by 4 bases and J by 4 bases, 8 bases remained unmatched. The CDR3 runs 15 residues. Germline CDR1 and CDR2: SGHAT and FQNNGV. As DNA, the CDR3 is TGTGCCAGCAGCTCAATCACAGGGGGAGGCACTGAAGCTTTCTTT. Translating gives CASSSITGGGTEAFF.

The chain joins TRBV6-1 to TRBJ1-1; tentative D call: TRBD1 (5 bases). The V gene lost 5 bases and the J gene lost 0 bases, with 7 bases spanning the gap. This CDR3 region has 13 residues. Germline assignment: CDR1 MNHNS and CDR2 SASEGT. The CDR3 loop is CASSTTVNTEAFF. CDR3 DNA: TGTGCCAGCAGTACGACAGTGAACACTGAAGCTTTCTTT.

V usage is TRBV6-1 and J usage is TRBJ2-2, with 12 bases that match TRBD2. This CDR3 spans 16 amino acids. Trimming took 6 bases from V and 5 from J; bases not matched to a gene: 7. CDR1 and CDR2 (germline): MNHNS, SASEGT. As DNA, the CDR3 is TGTGCCAGCAGCATGCAGACTAGCGGGGGAACCGGGGAGCTGTTTTTT. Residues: CASSMQTSGGTGELFF.

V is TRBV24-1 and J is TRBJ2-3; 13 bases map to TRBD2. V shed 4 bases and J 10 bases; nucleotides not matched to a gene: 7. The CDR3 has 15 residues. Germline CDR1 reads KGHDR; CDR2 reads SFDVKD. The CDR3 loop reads CATSDLGTSGVAQYF. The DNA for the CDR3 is TGTGCCACCAGTGACCTCGGGACTAGCGGGGTCGCGCAGTATTTT.